These 3 T cell receptor beta chains were sequenced from one sample in a study of shared clonotypes between healthy human individuals. Here immunoSEQ multiplex PCR was the method, and the copy in TCRdb shows in-frame clones only, minus some. The profile shows about 120,000 clones, approximately 70% of them singletons. The sequencing sample was made of memory CD8+ T cells sorted from blood. Subset given: CD45RO+ cells pooled with CCR7-negative TemRA cells. Receptors were obtained from a woman aged 25 to 39 in good health.

This clone came up once. The chain links TRBV7-3 to TRBJ2-3; 8 nucleotides align to TRBD2. This CDR3 comprises 13 residues. The V gene end was trimmed by 1 base and the J gene end by 6 bases; junction bases not matched to a gene: 0. Germline V gene data show CDR1 as SGHTA and CDR2 as FQGTGA. In nucleotides, the CDR3 is TGTGCCAGCAGCTTAATAGCGGGGGATACGCAGTATTTT. It yields the protein CASSLIAGDTQYF.

The chain employs TRBV19 and TRBJ2-5, with 8 bases fitting TRBD1. CDR1 and CDR2 (germline): LNHDA, SQIVND (reference sequence). The J segment lost 1 base and the V segment lost 6 bases, leaving 10 bases of the junction unmatched. The CDR3 loop spans 16 amino acids. The CDR3 is CASSKPRDRSQETQYF. CDR3 bases: TGTGCCAGTAGCAAACCCCGGGACAGGAGCCAAGAGACCCAGTACTTC.

The gene calls are TRBV7-3 and TRBJ2-2; tentative D call: TRBD2 (5 bases). V was cut by 5 bases and J by 5 bases, with 15 bases left in between. Germline-derived CDR1 and CDR2 are SGHTA and FQGTGA. CDR3 length: 15 amino acids. Here the CDR3 reads CASSPSGSLTGELFF. CDR3 DNA sequence: TGTGCCAGCAGCCCTAGTGGGAGTCTAACCGGGGAGCTGTTTTTT. Combining the CDR3 with reference TRBV7-3 and TRBJ2-2 gives the whole variable domain GAGVSQTPSNKVTEKGKYVELRCDPISGHTALYWYRQSLGQGPEFLIYFQGTGAADDSGLPNDRFFAVRPEGSVSTLKIQRTERGDSAVYLCASSPSGSLTGELFFGEGSRLTVL.